These 22 T cell receptor beta chains originate from one sample sequenced in a study of Graves' ophthalmopathy and Graves' hyperthyroidism. Investigators amplified TCR beta CDR3 regions from RNA transcripts. First-round RT-PCR employed HTBI primers, with a second-round multiplex PCR after it. One entry per CDR3 protein, called by TCRdb with MiXCR from the multiplex PCR reads. The table shows around 1,000,000 distinct CDR3 sequences, with 35% to 40% occurring only once. The sequencing sample was made of peripheral blood or thyroid tissue (not recorded which). These receptor sequences come from an adult man with Graves' hyperthyroidism.

This clonotype was recorded at least ten times. The rearrangement uses TRBV20-1 and TRBJ1-1, with D unresolved. V was shortened by 1 base and J by 3 bases, with 9 bases between the two germline ends. The length of the CDR3 is 13 residues. Germline values: CDR1 DFQATT, CDR2 SNEGSKA (reference sequence). CDR3 residues: CSARGPKDTEAFF. The DNA for the CDR3 is TGCAGTGCTAGAGGCCCAAAGGACACTGAAGCTTTCTTT.

The V call is TRBV10-3, the J call TRBJ2-7, with 10 bases identical to TRBD2. CDR1 and CDR2 from the germline V gene are ENHRY and SYGVKD. The V segment lost 4 bases and the J segment 6 bases; nucleotides outside the gene matches: 6. This CDR3 has 14 amino acids. Written as DNA, the CDR3 is TGTGCCATCAGTGGGTCTAGCGGGAGTCCCGAGCAGTACTTC. Translating it yields CAISGSSGSPEQYF.

The chain is built from TRBV6-2 or TRBV6-3 and TRBJ2-7; maybe TRBD1 (5 bases). Deletions cut 4 bases from V and 0 bases from J, with 13 bases between. The CDR3 sequence is 15 residues long. Germline CDR1 MNHEY, CDR2 SVGEGT. Written as DNA, the CDR3 is TGTGCCAGCAGTTCGCGGCAGGGAACCTCCTACGAGCAGTACTTC. This translates into CASSSRQGTSYEQYF.

This clonotype occurred a few times. The J gene is TRBJ1-1, the V gene TRBV6-2 or TRBV6-3; possibly TRBD1 for D (5 bases). Trimming stripped 4 bases from V and 3 bases from J, with 15 bases between. The CDR3 covers 15 residues. Germline CDR1 and CDR2: MNHEY and SVGEGT. CDR3 in amino acids: CASSWRRGRHTEAFF. In DNA, the CDR3 is TGTGCCAGCAGTTGGCGTCGGGGCCGTCACACTGAAGCTTTCTTT.

At least ten counts were recorded for this clonotype. The rearrangement uses TRBV2 and TRBJ1-6; the D is unclear. Germline V gene sequence: CDR1 SNHLY, CDR2 FYNNEI. This CDR3 region has 12 residues. Deletions cut 7 bases from V and 6 bases from J, with 7 bases between. The CDR3 here is CASMDSNSPLHF. CDR3 in DNA: TGTGCCAGCATGGACTCTAATTCACCCCTCCACTTT.

The sample holds many counts of this clonotype. V and J are TRBV29-1 and TRBJ2-5; D could derive from TRBD1 or TRBD2 (5 bases each). The CDR3 covers 12 residues. The ends were cut back, 7 bases at V and 13 bases at J, with 22 bases in the middle. Germline CDR1 is SQVTM and CDR2 is ANQGSEA. CDR3 amino acids: CSAIILTGPLYF. The CDR3 DNA is TGCAGCGCCATCATACTTACGGGGCCCCTGTACTTC.

To note about this clonotype: The junction departs from germline at one end; a sequencing error may be responsible. The CDR3 is CASRSGTGNYEQHF. The CDR3 region has the DNA TGTGCCAGCAGGTCCGGGACAGGGAACTACGAGCAGCACTTC. This chain connects TRBV7-2 to TRBJ2-7; TRBD1 matches at 9 bases. The CDR3 consists of 14 residues. The V gene's germline CDR1 is SGHTA and CDR2 FQGNSA.

This clonotype was counted between two and nine times. J is TRBJ1-5 and V is TRBV20-1; 9 positions match TRBD1. Germline V gene lookup returns CDR1 DFQATT and CDR2 SNEGSKA (reference sequence). The CDR3 loop spans 17 amino acids. The trim removed 3 bases at V and 4 bases at J, leaving 13 bases unmatched. DNA of the CDR3: TGCAGTGCTAGTTATATATTCGGGGACAGGGTTAATCAGCCCCAGCATTTT. Translation: CSASYIFGDRVNQPQHF.

The V gene is TRBV10-1, the J gene TRBJ2-3; TRBD2 is a possible D gene (6 bases). The CDR3 is 14 residues long. Trimming cost V 2 bases and J 1 base, with 7 bases left between them. The germline CDR1 and CDR2 sequences are WNHNN and SYGVQD (reference sequence). In DNA, the CDR3 is TGCGCCAGCAGTGAGACGGGGGGCACAGATACGCAGTATTTT. Translation gives CASSETGGTDTQYF.

This clonotype was recorded at least ten times. The chain combines TRBV2 with TRBJ1-4; the match to TRBD1 covers 8 bases. CDR3 size: 16 residues. CDR1 is SNHLY and CDR2 is FYNNEI in the germline V gene. V was pared by 7 bases and J by 7 bases, with 14 bases of the junction left unmatched. The CDR3 DNA sequence: TGTGCCAGCAAGCAGGGGGCGTTGATTGTTCGTGAAAAACTGTTTTTT. Its protein product is CASKQGALIVREKLFF.

Remarks on this clonotype: Germline is not matched at one junction end, which may reflect a read error. V gene TRBV29-1 combines with J gene TRBJ1-2, with D uncertain. The CDR3 loop spans 11 amino acids. From germline, CDR1 is SQVTM and CDR2 ANQGSEA. CDR3 coding DNA: TGCAGCGTTGTACAAGGGTTTGGCTACACTTTC. Amino acid sequence: CSVVQGFGYTF.

This chain links TRBV12-3 or TRBV12-4 with TRBJ2-5, with D possibly TRBD2 on 6 matching bases. Trimming took 6 bases from V and 3 from J, leaving 20 bases between them. The CDR3 spans 16 residues. The CDR3 loop is CASSFALGTEKETQYF. CDR3 DNA: TGTGCCAGCAGCTTCGCGCTCGGGACTGAGAAAGAGACCCAGTACTTC.

This clonotype was found many times. The chain joins TRBV29-1 to TRBJ2-7; D may be TRBD1 (6 bases). Germline CDR1 is SQVTM and CDR2 is ANQGSEA. The length of the CDR3 is 13 residues. V was shortened by 6 bases and J by 3 bases, with 15 bases between the two germline ends. The CDR3 sequence: CSVCAGTNYEQYF. CDR3 DNA sequence: TGCAGCGTGTGCGCCGGGACAAACTACGAGCAGTACTTC.

This clonotype was observed many times. V usage is TRBV5-1 and J usage is TRBJ2-7; D uncertain. The CDR3 loop spans 13 amino acids. The germline V gene has CDR1 SGHRS and CDR2 YFSETQ. Between the trimmed V and J ends, which lost 4 bases and 1 base, there was a span of 9 bases. For the CDR3, the DNA is TGCGCCAGCAGCGAGCCGGCGTCCTACGAGCAGTACTTC. Residues: CASSEPASYEQYF.

The V and J genes are TRBV6-5 and TRBJ2-6; the D is unclear. Trimming took 1 base from V and 0 from J, leaving 19 bases between them. This CDR3 region has 20 residues. Germline assignment: CDR1 MNHEY and CDR2 SVGAGI. The CDR3 DNA sequence: TGTGCCAGCAGTTACTTCTTGGTAACTGCCCTAAGCTCTGGGGCCAACGTCCTGACTTTC. Its protein is CASSYFLVTALSSGANVLTF.

The CDR3 spells CASSQPGLAGGQETQYF. CDR3 in DNA: TGTGCCAGCAGTCAACCGGGACTAGCGGGGGGGCAAGAGACCCAGTACTTC. V and J are TRBV2 and TRBJ2-5; 16 bases align to TRBD2. The CDR3 loop spans 17 amino acids. With 5 bases clipped from V and 2 bases from J, the junction kept 5 bases outside the gene matches. Germline assignment: CDR1 SNHLY and CDR2 FYNNEI.

The sample holds many counts of this clonotype. CDR3 nucleotides: TGTGCCAGCAGCGCTGGACAGGGGAAGACCTACGAGCAGTACTTC. Protein: CASSAGQGKTYEQYF. The chain carries TRBV13 and TRBJ2-7; 9 bases agree with TRBD1. The V gene end was trimmed by 5 bases and the J gene end by 2 bases; junction bases not matched to a gene: 7. In germline, CDR1 is PRHDT, CDR2 FYEKMQ (reference sequence). CDR3 size: 15 residues.

The sample holds many counts of this clonotype. CDR3 DNA: TGTGCCACCAGTGACCCCGGGACAGGGGGCTACGAGCAGTACTTC. Residues: CATSDPGTGGYEQYF. V usage is TRBV24-1 and J usage is TRBJ2-7; TRBD1 aligns across 11 bases. Germline V gene data show CDR1 as KGHDR and CDR2 as SFDVKD. The CDR3 consists of 15 residues. Losses at the gene ends were 4 bases for V and 3 bases for J; bases not matched to a gene: 4.

This chain joins TRBV27 and TRBJ2-5, with TRBD2 matching 8 bases. This CDR3 spans 13 amino acids. Germline CDR1 MNHEY, CDR2 SMNVEV (reference sequence). After removal of 5 bases from V and 7 bases from J, the junction contained 6 bases not matched to a gene. As DNA, the CDR3 is TGTGCCAGCAGTCTACAGGGACTAGGGACCCAGTACTTC. Amino acid sequence: CASSLQGLGTQYF.

The DNA of the CDR3 is TGCAGCGTTGGGCAGAAAGAGACCCAGTACTTC. Translated: CSVGQKETQYF. The V and J genes are TRBV29-1 and TRBJ2-5, with no clear D. Trimming removed 4 bases from V and 3 bases from J, with 6 bases in between. This CDR3 spans 11 amino acids. CDR1 is SQVTM and CDR2 is ANQGSEA in the germline V gene.

This clonotype was seen many times. The V gene is TRBV19, the J gene TRBJ2-5, with D perhaps TRBD2 (5 bases). Germline V gives CDR1 LNHDA, CDR2 SQIVND (reference sequence). The length of the CDR3 is 13 residues. V dropped 3 bases and J dropped 3 bases, with 8 bases sitting between them. CDR3 sequence: CASSMNGKETQYF. As DNA, the CDR3 is TGTGCCAGTAGTATGAACGGGAAAGAGACCCAGTACTTC.

This clonotype has at least ten counts. V usage is TRBV2 and J usage is TRBJ1-1, with D possibly being TRBD1 (6 bases). The CDR3 has 14 amino acids. Germline V CDR1 and CDR2: SNHLY, FYNNEI. CDR3 DNA sequence: TGTGCGACCGAGAGGGGGTGGTCGAACACTGAAGCTTTCTTT. Amino acid sequence: CATERGWSNTEAFF.